This TCR beta chain was obtained from a study of blood T cell repertoires in COVID-19. Study background: The United States, Italy and Spain supplied acute and convalescent COVID-19 samples. Sources were T cells, B-cell-depleted T cells, or PBMCs; the material itself was cDNA or gDNA.

In the original processing: Nucleated cell counts were estimated from reference gene primer amplification. TCRdb keeps only in-frame clones here, not all; method: immunoSEQ multiplex PCR. V and J calls plus clone size are reproduced from that table; the DNA served to infer D and trimming. The sample records roughly 340,000 clones, roughly 89% being singletons. The germline V gene encodes CDR1 MGHDK and CDR2 SYGVNS. Germline trimming cut 4 bases from V and 10 bases from J; bases unmatched to any gene: 13. This CDR3 is 15 amino acids long. The chain recombines TRBV25-1 with TRBJ1-1; 9 bases line up with TRBD1. Sequencing input: peripheral blood. This receptor was obtained from a woman under 30 who had recovered from COVID-19. The CDR3 here is CASSGPTGGVVRAFF. The DNA of the CDR3 is TGTGCCAGCAGTGGCCCGACAGGGGGGGTAGTACGAGCTTTCTTT. The variable domain in full, completed from reference TRBV25-1 and TRBJ1-1, reads EADIYQTPRYLVIGTGKKITLECSQTMGHDKMYWYQQDPGMELHLIHYSYGVNSTEKGDLSSESTVSRIRTEHFPLTLESARPSHTSQYLCASSGPTGGVVRAFFGQGTRLTVV.